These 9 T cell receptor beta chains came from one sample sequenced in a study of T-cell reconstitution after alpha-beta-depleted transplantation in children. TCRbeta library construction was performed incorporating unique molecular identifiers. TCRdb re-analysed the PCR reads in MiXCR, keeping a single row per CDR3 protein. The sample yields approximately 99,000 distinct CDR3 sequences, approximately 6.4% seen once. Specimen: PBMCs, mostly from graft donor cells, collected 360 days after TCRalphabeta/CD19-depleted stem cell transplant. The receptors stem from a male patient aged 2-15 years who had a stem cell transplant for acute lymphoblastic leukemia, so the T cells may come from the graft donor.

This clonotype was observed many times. CDR3 region: CSVSYGYTF. CDR3 DNA: TGCAGCGTTTCCTATGGCTACACCTTC. This sequence joins TRBV29-1 and TRBJ1-2; D remains ambiguous. Germline V gene sequence: CDR1 SQVTM, CDR2 ANQGSEA. This CDR3 comprises 9 residues. Trimming took off 5 bases at V and 4 bases at J, with 2 bases between the two ends. Complete variable domain (other parts from reference TRBV29-1 and TRBJ1-2): SAVISQKPSRDICQRGTSLTIQCQVDSQVTMMFWYRQQPGQSLTLIATANQGSEATYESGFVIDKFPISRPNLTFSTLTVSNMSPEDSSIYLCSVSYGYTFGSGTRLTVV.

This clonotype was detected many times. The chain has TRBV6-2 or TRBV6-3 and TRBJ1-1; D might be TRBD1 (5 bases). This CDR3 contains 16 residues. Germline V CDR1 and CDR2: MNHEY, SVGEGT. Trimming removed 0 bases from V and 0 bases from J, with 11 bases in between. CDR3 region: CASSYSRARMNTEAFF. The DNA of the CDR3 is TGTGCCAGCAGTTACTCCAGGGCGCGGATGAACACTGAAGCTTTCTTT.

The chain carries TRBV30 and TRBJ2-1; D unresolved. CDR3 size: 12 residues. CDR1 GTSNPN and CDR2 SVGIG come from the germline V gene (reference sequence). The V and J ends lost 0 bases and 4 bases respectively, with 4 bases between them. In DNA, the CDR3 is TGTGCCTGGAGTGTAACGTACAATGAGCAGTTCTTC. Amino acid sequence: CAWSVTYNEQFF.

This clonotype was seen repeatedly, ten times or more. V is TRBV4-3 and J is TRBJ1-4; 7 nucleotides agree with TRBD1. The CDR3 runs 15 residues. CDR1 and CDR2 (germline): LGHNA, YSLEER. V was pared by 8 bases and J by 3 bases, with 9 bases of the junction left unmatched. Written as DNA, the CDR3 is TGCGCCAGCCAGGGGGAGCTTGGAGCTAATGAAAAACTGTTTTTT. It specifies CASQGELGANEKLFF.

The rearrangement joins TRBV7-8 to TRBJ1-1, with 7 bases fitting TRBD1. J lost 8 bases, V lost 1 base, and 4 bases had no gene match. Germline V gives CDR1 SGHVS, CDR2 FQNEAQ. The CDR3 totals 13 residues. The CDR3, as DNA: TGTGCCAGCAGCTTAGGGGGACAGACGGAAGCTTTCTTT. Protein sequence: CASSLGGQTEAFF.

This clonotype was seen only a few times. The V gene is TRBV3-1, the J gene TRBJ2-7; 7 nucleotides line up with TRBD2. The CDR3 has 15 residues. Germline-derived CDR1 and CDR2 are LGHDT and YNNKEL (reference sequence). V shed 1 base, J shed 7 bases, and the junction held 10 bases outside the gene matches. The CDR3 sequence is CASSQAYGRRVEQYF. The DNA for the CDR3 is TGTGCCAGCAGCCAAGCTTACGGGAGGCGCGTGGAGCAGTACTTC.

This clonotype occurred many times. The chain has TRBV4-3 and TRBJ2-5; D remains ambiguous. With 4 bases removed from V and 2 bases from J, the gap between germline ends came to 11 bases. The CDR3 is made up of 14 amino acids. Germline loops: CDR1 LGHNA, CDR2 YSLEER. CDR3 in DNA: TGCGCCAGCAGCCCCAACCAGTGGCAAGAGACCCAGTACTTC. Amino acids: CASSPNQWQETQYF.

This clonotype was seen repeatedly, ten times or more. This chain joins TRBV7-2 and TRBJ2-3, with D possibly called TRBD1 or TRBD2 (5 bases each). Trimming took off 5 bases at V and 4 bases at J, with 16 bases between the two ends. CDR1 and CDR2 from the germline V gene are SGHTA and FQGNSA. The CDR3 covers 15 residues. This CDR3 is CASSPPTLGADTQYF. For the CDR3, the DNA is TGTGCCAGCAGCCCCCCTACCCTGGGGGCAGATACGCAGTATTTT.

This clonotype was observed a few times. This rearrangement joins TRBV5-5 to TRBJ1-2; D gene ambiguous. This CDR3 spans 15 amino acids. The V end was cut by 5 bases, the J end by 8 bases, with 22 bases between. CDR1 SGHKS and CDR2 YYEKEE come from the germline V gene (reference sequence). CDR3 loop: CASRDPRGTGRGYTF. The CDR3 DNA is TGTGCCAGCAGAGACCCTCGGGGAACCGGGAGGGGCTACACCTTC.